The next 9 T cell receptor beta chains were all read from a single sample in a study of identical twins. TCRdb reanalysed the 5' RACE reads using MiXCR and keeps one entry per CDR3 protein. The top ten clones hold 0.27% of a sample with about 1.7 million distinct CDR3 sequences, under 35% of them seen once. Source material: cord blood. The source of these receptors is a newborn girl in good health.

This clonotype appeared a few times. The J gene is TRBJ1-2, the V gene TRBV20-1; D is unclear. Trimming removed 7 bases from V and 0 bases from J, with 9 bases in between. This CDR3 region has 12 residues. CDR1 and CDR2 from the germline V gene are DFQATT and SNEGSKA (reference sequence). CDR3 nucleotide sequence: TGCAGTGGTTCGGGTTCTAACTATGGCTACACCTTC. As protein: CSGSGSNYGYTF.

Only a few counts were recorded for this clonotype. The rearrangement links TRBV29-1 to TRBJ2-5, with TRBD2 identical over 10 bases. V gave up 3 bases and J gave up 5 bases; unmatched junction bases: 9. Per the germline V gene, CDR1 is SQVTM and CDR2 is ANQGSEA. This CDR3 contains 15 residues. The CDR3 region has the DNA TGCAGCGTTGATCGGCTAGCGGGAGTGTGGGAGACCCAGTACTTC. Translation: CSVDRLAGVWETQYF.

The V call is TRBV6-5, the J call TRBJ2-1; D possibly corresponds to TRBD2 (5 bases). The CDR3 is 13 amino acids. Trimming took 0 bases from V and 9 from J, leaving 9 bases between them. Germline assignment: CDR1 MNHEY and CDR2 SVGAGI. CDR3 residues: CASSYSIAGEQFF. CDR3 sequence (DNA): TGTGCCAGCAGTTACTCGATTGCGGGTGAGCAGTTCTTC.

This rearrangement joins TRBV20-1 to TRBJ1-4; D is unresolved. CDR1 DFQATT and CDR2 SNEGSKA come from the germline V gene (reference sequence). Trimming shortened V by 6 bases and J by 8 bases, and 13 bases separated the two germline ends. CDR3 length equals 12 residues. This chain's CDR3 is CSASPGGEKLFF. CDR3 nucleotides: TGCAGTGCCAGTCCCGGTGGGGAAAAACTGTTTTTT.

The chain employs TRBV5-1 and TRBJ2-3; 12 bases are a match to TRBD2. CDR1 and CDR2 (germline): SGHRS, YFSETQ. The CDR3 contains 18 residues. V trimming: 0 bases; J trimming: 0 bases; junction bases outside the gene matches: 5. The DNA for the CDR3 is TGCGCCAGCAGCTTGGCACTAGCGGGGGGCCTTAGCACAGATACGCAGTATTTT. It encodes CASSLALAGGLSTDTQYF.

The chain is built from TRBV10-2 and TRBJ1-2; D call uncertain. Trimming cost V 3 bases and J 2 bases, with 7 bases left between them. The CDR3 has 13 amino acids. Germline V gene lookup returns CDR1 WSHSY and CDR2 SAAADI. The CDR3 DNA is TGCGCCAGCAGTGACGCGGAGAACTATGGCTACACCTTC. As protein: CASSDAENYGYTF.

Ten or more counts support this clonotype. The chain recombines TRBV12-3 or TRBV12-4 with TRBJ2-7, with 7 bases that match TRBD2. The V and J ends lost 3 bases and 1 base, in that order; junction bases with no gene match: 6. The CDR3 is 15 residues long. The CDR3 is CASSFDGGGSYEQYF. For the CDR3, the DNA is TGTGCCAGCAGTTTCGATGGGGGGGGGTCCTACGAGCAGTACTTC.

This rearrangement joins TRBV9 to TRBJ2-3; 10 bases align to TRBD2. CDR3 length equals 16 residues. V trimming: 2 bases; J trimming: 4 bases; junction bases outside the gene matches: 7. CDR1 is SGDLS and CDR2 is YYNGEE in the germline V gene. CDR3 region: CASSVSSGSKPDTQYF. CDR3 nucleotides: TGTGCCAGCAGCGTCTCTAGCGGGAGTAAACCAGATACGCAGTATTTT. The complete variable domain, with remaining parts taken from reference TRBV9 and TRBJ2-3, reads DSGVTQTPKHLITATGQRVTLRCSPRSGDLSVYWYQQSLDQGLQFLIQYYNGEERAKGNILERFSAQQFPDLHSELNLSSLELGDSALYFCASSVSSGSKPDTQYFGPGTRLTVL.

V gene TRBV3-1 combines with J gene TRBJ2-5; D possibly matches TRBD1 or TRBD2 (6 bases each). V lost 4 bases and J 11 bases, leaving 23 bases between the germline ends. Germline CDR1 LGHDT, CDR2 YNNKEL (reference sequence). The CDR3 runs 15 residues. The DNA for the CDR3 is TGTGCCAGCAGCCTTAGGGGGGCCCTCTGCAATGAGCAGTACTTC. This sequence encodes CASSLRGALCNEQYF.